Here is one T cell receptor (beta chain) with its context. Its antigen is currently unknown. A much larger clone differs from this one at a single base, so this may be a read error. The source of the sample is a study of identical twins. Study outcomes and limitations: Findings depended on cross-sectional statistics rather than tracking the same donors. Within beta out-of-frame sequences, the excess sharing observed between twins was weaker.

A universal primer site was added by template switching, and unique molecular identifiers were carried by the cDNA. TCRdb ran MiXCR on the 5' RACE reads and lists one entry per CDR3 protein. The sample lists about 250,000 distinct CDR3 sequences, 6.5% to 9.5% occurring once. Germline lookup yields CDR1 KGHDR and CDR2 SFDVKD. CDR3 length: 13 amino acids. These data were also filed under a second study, of yellow fever vaccine responses in identical twins.

The chain uses TRBV24-1 and TRBJ2-1, with D perhaps TRBD1 (5 bases). Material: CD8+ T cells sorted from blood. The clonotype originates from a woman under 30 in good health. The CDR3 reads CATQPRQNNEQLF. DNA of the CDR3: TGTGCCACCCAACCCCGACAGAACAATGAGCAGCTCTTC.